The 17 T cell receptor beta chains reported below all come from one sample, sequenced in a study of shared clonotypes between healthy human individuals. Generated by immunoSEQ multiplex PCR, the TCRdb table keeps only in-frame clones and is missing some. The sample contains roughly 2.2 million clones, 90% to 95% of which appear only once. The specimen sequenced was naive CD4+ T cells from PBMCs. Regarding subset: CD45RA+ positively selected. The receptors come from a man aged 18 to 29 in good health. Some clones in this sample may be carry-over from other donors' samples.

CDR3 coding DNA: TGTGCCAGCAGTGAAGCAGGCAGGGGCTTCTATGGCTACACCTTC. This translates into CASSEAGRGFYGYTF. This chain joins TRBV25-1 and TRBJ1-2; the D gene is possibly TRBD1 (6 bases). The germline gives CDR1 MGHDK, CDR2 SYGVNS. V shed 2 bases and J shed 4 bases, with 14 bases lying between them. The CDR3 extends over 15 amino acids.

The chain links TRBV7-2 to TRBJ2-7; D might be TRBD2 (5 bases). Trimming removed 1 base from V and 7 bases from J, with 14 bases in between. Germline V lookup: CDR1 SGHTA, CDR2 FQGNSA. This CDR3 comprises 14 residues. CDR3 loop: CASSLGGLRREQYF. CDR3 sequence (DNA): TGTGCCAGCAGCTTAGGCGGGCTGAGGAGGGAGCAGTACTTC.

The V and J genes are TRBV2 and TRBJ2-7, with D unclear. V gave up 2 bases and J gave up 6 bases, with 8 bases separating them. This CDR3 spans 12 amino acids. The V gene's germline CDR1 is SNHLY and CDR2 FYNNEI. CDR3: CASSEYQSEQYF. For the CDR3, the DNA is TGTGCCAGCAGTGAATATCAAAGCGAGCAGTACTTC.

The chain couples TRBV5-1 to TRBJ2-5; a weak D match, TRBD1 (7 bases). Germline lookup yields CDR1 SGHRS and CDR2 YFSETQ. This CDR3 region has 13 residues. V was clipped by 2 bases and J by 5 bases, with 10 bases between them. The CDR3 DNA sequence: TGCGCCAGCAGCTTTGCAGGGGGGGAGACCCAGTACTTC. Its translation: CASSFAGGETQYF.

The chain recombines TRBV2 with TRBJ1-2; D is undetermined. Germline V gives CDR1 SNHLY, CDR2 FYNNEI. This CDR3 contains 11 residues. The V end lost 7 bases, the J end lost 2 bases, and 5 bases lay between the germline ends. The CDR3 coding sequence is TGTGCCAGCAACAGAAACTATGGCTACACCTTC. Amino acids: CASNRNYGYTF.

V gene TRBV2 combines with J gene TRBJ2-3; unclear D gene. The ends were cut back, 7 bases at V and 2 bases at J, with 13 bases in the middle. The CDR3 contains 14 residues. The germline gives CDR1 SNHLY, CDR2 FYNNEI. The CDR3 region is CASNVRGNTDTQYF. The CDR3 DNA sequence: TGTGCCAGCAACGTAAGAGGCAACACAGATACGCAGTATTTT. Full variable domain (rest looked up from reference TRBV2 and TRBJ2-3): EPEVTQTPSHQVTQMGQEVILRCVPISNHLYFYWYRQILGQKVEFLVSFYNNEISEKSEIFDDQFSVERPDGSNFTLKIRSTKLEDSAMYFCASNVRGNTDTQYFGPGTRLTVL.

This sequence joins TRBV6-1 and TRBJ2-5; no definite D call. The CDR3 is 12 residues long. Trimming shortened V by 5 bases and J by 4 bases, and 8 bases separated the two germline ends. Germline-derived CDR1 and CDR2 are MNHNS and SASEGT. In nucleotides, the CDR3 is TGTGCCAGCAGTAAACTCATAGAGACCCAGTACTTC. Its translation is CASSKLIETQYF.

The genes are TRBV19 and TRBJ2-3; D is uncertain. There are 12 residues in the CDR3. The germline gives CDR1 LNHDA, CDR2 SQIVND (reference sequence). The ends were cut back, 3 bases at V and 4 bases at J, with 5 bases in the middle. For the CDR3, the DNA is TGTGCCAGTAGTATGGCCCCAGATACGCAGTATTTT. It translates to CASSMAPDTQYF.

The rearrangement uses TRBV14 and TRBJ1-1; D may be TRBD1 (5 bases). The CDR3 is made up of 15 amino acids. Germline CDR1 and CDR2: SGHDN and FVKESK. The V and J ends lost 3 bases and 4 bases respectively, with 15 bases between them. CDR3 DNA sequence: TGTGCCAGCAGCCACAAGGGAGGGGCGGGCACTGAAGCTTTCTTT. This sequence encodes CASSHKGGAGTEAFF.

This rearrangement joins TRBV4-1 to TRBJ2-5, with D perhaps being TRBD1 or TRBD2 (5 bases each). This CDR3 is 15 amino acids long. The germline V gene encodes CDR1 MGHRA and CDR2 YSYEKL. V was cut by 4 bases and J by 4 bases, with 16 bases left in between. CDR3: CASSPSGVGTETQYF. The CDR3, as DNA: TGCGCCAGCAGCCCTAGTGGGGTTGGGACAGAGACCCAGTACTTC.

This clone was observed once. The CDR3 loop reads CASSAPSGTVQETQYF. DNA for the CDR3: TGTGCCAGTAGTGCGCCTAGCGGGACGGTCCAAGAGACCCAGTACTTC. This sequence joins TRBV19 and TRBJ2-5; 9 positions match TRBD2. Per the germline V gene, CDR1 is LNHDA and CDR2 is SQIVND (reference sequence). The CDR3 length is 16 residues. V trimming: 5 bases; J trimming: 1 base; junction bases outside the gene matches: 8.

This chain uses TRBV4-1 with TRBJ1-1, with D maybe TRBD1 (6 bases). This CDR3 comprises 16 residues. Germline assignment: CDR1 MGHRA and CDR2 YSYEKL. V was clipped by 3 bases and J by 1 base, with 15 bases between them. The CDR3 nucleotides are TGCGCCAGCAGCCACCTCCTCGGGACAAAGAACACTGAAGCTTTCTTT. Amino acid sequence: CASSHLLGTKNTEAFF.

The genes are TRBV18 and TRBJ2-5; 10 bases match TRBD1. The germline CDR1 and CDR2 sequences are KGHSH and LQKENI. This CDR3 has 16 amino acids. V shed 0 bases, J shed 4 bases, and the junction held 5 bases outside the gene matches. Written as DNA, the CDR3 is TGTGCCAGCTCACCACCGGGGACAGGGGCCCCAGAGACCCAGTACTTC. It is translated as CASSPPGTGAPETQYF.

The V gene is TRBV2, the J gene TRBJ2-5; a possible D gene is TRBD1 (6 bases). Trimming took off 7 bases at V and 5 bases at J, with 11 bases between the two ends. CDR1 SNHLY and CDR2 FYNNEI come from the germline V gene. The CDR3 contains 12 residues. The CDR3 loop reads CASNRGYETQYF. CDR3 coding DNA: TGTGCCAGCAATAGGGGGTACGAGACCCAGTACTTC.

This clone occurred once. The chain joins TRBV6-1 to TRBJ2-7; no clear D gene. There are 11 residues in the CDR3. V was clipped by 4 bases and J by 9 bases, with 10 bases between them. Germline V gene data show CDR1 as MNHNS and CDR2 as SASEGT. The CDR3 here is CASSAYFRQYF. CDR3 nucleotide sequence: TGTGCCAGCAGTGCCTACTTCCGGCAGTACTTC.

This clone has a handful of counts. This rearrangement joins TRBV11-2 to TRBJ1-1; perhaps TRBD1 as D (5 bases). The germline gives CDR1 SGHAT, CDR2 FQNNGV. CDR3 length: 15 amino acids. The V end was cut by 5 bases, the J end by 0 bases, with 13 bases between. CDR3 nucleotides: TGTGCCAGCAGCACCAAAGGGACGGTGAACACTGAAGCTTTCTTT. This sequence encodes CASSTKGTVNTEAFF.

This clone has just a few counts. The rearrangement joins TRBV28 to TRBJ1-5, with TRBD1 identical over 10 bases. Per the germline V gene, CDR1 is MDHEN and CDR2 is SYDVKM. This CDR3 has 17 amino acids. J lost 0 bases, V lost 5 bases, and 7 bases had no gene match. This CDR3 reads CASSRPGQGISNQPQHF. In DNA, the CDR3 is TGTGCCAGCAGTAGACCGGGACAGGGGATTAGCAATCAGCCCCAGCATTTT.